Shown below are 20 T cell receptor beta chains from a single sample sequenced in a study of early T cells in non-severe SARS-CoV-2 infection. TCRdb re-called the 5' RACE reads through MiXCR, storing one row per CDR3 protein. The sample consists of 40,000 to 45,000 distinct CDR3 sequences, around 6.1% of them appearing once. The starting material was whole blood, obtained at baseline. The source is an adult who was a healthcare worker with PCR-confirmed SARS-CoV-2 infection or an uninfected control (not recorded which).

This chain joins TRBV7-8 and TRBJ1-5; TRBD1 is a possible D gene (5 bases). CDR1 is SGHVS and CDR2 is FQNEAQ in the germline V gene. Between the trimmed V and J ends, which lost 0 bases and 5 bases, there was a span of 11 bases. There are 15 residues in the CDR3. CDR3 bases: TGTGCCAGCAGCTTAGCCCCATGGGGGGATCAGCCCCAGCATTTT. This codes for CASSLAPWGDQPQHF.

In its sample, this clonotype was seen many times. The CDR3 DNA sequence: TGTGCCAGCAGGGTTAGACAGAGGGACGAGCAGTACTTC. Amino acid sequence: CASRVRQRDEQYF. The chain carries TRBV6-1 and TRBJ2-7; D may be TRBD1 or TRBD2 (5 bases each). CDR3 length equals 13 residues. Germline loops: CDR1 MNHNS, CDR2 SASEGT. V shed 6 bases and J shed 5 bases, with 14 bases lying between them.

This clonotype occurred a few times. CDR3 sequence reads: CASMAGPDTQYF. For the CDR3, the DNA is TGTGCCAGCATGGCGGGTCCGGATACGCAGTATTTT. This chain uses TRBV2 with TRBJ2-3; possibly TRBD2 for D (5 bases). This CDR3 comprises 12 residues. Germline V gene sequence: CDR1 SNHLY, CDR2 FYNNEI. Trimming took 7 bases from V and 6 from J, leaving 11 bases between them.

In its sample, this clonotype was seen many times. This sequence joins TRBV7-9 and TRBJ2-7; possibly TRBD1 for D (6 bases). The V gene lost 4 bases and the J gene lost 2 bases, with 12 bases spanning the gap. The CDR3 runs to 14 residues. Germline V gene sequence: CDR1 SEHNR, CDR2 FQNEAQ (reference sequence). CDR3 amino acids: CASSSDRVTYEQYF. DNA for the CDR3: TGTGCCAGCAGCTCGGACAGAGTAACCTACGAGCAGTACTTC.

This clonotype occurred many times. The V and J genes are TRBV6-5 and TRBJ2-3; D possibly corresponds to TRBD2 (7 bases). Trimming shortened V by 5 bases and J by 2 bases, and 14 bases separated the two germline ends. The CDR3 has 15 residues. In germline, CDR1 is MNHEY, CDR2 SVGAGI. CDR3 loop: CASSRGAFPTDTQYF. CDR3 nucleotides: TGTGCCAGCAGTCGGGGGGCGTTTCCCACAGATACGCAGTATTTT.

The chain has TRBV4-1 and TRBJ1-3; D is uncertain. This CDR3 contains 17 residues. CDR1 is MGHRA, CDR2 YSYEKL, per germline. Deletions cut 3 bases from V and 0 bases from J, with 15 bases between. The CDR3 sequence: CASSQRIVGLSGNTIYF. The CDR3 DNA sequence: TGCGCCAGCAGCCAGAGGATTGTAGGACTCTCTGGAAACACCATATATTTT.

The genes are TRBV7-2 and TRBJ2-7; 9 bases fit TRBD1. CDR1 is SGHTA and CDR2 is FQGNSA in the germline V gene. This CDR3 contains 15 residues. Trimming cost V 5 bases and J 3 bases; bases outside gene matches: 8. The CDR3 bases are TGTGCCAGCAGCCCCACGGCGGGACAGGGCTACGAGCAGTACTTC. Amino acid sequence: CASSPTAGQGYEQYF.

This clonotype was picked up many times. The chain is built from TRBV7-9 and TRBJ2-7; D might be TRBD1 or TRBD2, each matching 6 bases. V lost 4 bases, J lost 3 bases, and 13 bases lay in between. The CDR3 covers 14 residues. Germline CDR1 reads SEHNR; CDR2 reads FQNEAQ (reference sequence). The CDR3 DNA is TGTGCCAGCAGCTCGGGGGCCCGACTCTACGAGCAGTACTTC. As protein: CASSSGARLYEQYF.

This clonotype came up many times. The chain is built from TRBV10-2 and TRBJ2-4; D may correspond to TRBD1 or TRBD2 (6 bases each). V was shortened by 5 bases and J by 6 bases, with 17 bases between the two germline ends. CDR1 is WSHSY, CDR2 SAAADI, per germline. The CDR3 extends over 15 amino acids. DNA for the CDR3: TGCGCCAGCAGTTTCGGGACTGGGGGCCTAAACATTCAGTACTTC. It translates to CASSFGTGGLNIQYF.

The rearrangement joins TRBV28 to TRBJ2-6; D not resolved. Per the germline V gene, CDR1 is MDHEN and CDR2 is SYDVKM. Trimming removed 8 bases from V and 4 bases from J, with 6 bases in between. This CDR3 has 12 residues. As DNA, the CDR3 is TGTGCCAGCGCAAGCGGGGCCAACGTCCTGACTTTC. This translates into CASASGANVLTF.

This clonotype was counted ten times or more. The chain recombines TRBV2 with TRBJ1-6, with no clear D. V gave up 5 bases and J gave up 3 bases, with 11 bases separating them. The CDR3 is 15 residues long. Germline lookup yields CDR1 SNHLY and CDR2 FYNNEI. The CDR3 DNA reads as TGTGCCAGCAGTCTCGGGTCGAACTATAATTCACCCCTCCACTTT. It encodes CASSLGSNYNSPLHF.

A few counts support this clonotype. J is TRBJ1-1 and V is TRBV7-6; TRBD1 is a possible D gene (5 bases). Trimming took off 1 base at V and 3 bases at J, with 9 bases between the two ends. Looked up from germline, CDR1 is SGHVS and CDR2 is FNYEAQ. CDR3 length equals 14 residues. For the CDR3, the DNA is TGTGCCAGCAGCTTAGGGGGCGGCGACACTGAAGCTTTCTTT. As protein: CASSLGGGDTEAFF.

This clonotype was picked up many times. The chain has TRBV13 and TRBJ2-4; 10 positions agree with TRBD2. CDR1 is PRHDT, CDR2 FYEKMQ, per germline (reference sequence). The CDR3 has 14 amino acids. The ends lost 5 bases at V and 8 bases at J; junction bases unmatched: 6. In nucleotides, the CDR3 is TGTGCCAGCAGCCTAGCGGGAGAGGGGGACATTCAGTACTTC. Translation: CASSLAGEGDIQYF.

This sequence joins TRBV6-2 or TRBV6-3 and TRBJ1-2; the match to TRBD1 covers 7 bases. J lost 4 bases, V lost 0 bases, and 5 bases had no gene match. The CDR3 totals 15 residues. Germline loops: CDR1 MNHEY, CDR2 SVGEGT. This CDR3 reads CASSYSIQGIYGYTF. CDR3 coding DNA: TGTGCCAGCAGTTACTCCATACAGGGGATCTATGGCTACACCTTC.

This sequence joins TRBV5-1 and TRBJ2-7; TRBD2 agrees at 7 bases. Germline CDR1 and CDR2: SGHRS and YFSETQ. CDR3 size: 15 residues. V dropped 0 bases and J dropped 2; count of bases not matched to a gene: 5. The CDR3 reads CASSLDLAAPYEQYF. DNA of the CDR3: TGCGCCAGCAGCTTGGATCTAGCGGCCCCCTACGAGCAGTACTTC. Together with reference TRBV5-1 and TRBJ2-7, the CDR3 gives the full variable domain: KAGVTQTPRYLIKTRGQQVTLSCSPISGHRSVSWYQQTPGQGLQFLFEYFSETQRNKGNFPGRFSGRQFSNSRSEMNVSTLELGDSALYLCASSLDLAAPYEQYFGPGTRLTVT.

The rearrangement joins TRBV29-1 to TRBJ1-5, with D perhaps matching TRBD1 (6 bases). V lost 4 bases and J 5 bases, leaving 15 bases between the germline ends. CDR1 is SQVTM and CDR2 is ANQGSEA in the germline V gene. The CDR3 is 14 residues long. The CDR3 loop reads CSVVVTGGDQPQHF. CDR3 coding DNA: TGCAGCGTTGTTGTGACAGGCGGGGATCAGCCCCAGCATTTT. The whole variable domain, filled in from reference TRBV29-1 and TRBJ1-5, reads SAVISQKPSRDICQRGTSLTIQCQVDSQVTMMFWYRQQPGQSLTLIATANQGSEATYESGFVIDKFPISRPNLTFSTLTVSNMSPEDSSIYLCSVVVTGGDQPQHFGDGTRLSIL.

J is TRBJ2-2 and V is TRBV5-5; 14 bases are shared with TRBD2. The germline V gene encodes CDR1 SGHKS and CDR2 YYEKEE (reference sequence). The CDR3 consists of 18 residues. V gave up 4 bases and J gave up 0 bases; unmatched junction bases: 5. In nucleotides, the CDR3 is TGTGCCAGCAGCCCTCTGGGACTAGCGGGGGCGAACACCGGGGAGCTGTTTTTT. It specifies CASSPLGLAGANTGELFF.

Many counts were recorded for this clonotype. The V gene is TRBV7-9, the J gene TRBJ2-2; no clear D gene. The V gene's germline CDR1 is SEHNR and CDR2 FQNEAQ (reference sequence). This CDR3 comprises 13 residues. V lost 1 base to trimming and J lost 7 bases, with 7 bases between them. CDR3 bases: TGTGCCAGCAGCTTAGATCTTAGCGGGGAGCTGTTTTTT. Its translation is CASSLDLSGELFF.

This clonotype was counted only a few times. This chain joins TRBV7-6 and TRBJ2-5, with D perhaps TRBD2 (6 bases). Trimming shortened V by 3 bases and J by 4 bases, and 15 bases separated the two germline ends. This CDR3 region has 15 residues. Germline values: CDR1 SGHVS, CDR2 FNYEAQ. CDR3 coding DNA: TGTGCCAGCAGCTTTCGGCAGGGACTTGGAGAGACCCAGTACTTC. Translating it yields CASSFRQGLGETQYF.

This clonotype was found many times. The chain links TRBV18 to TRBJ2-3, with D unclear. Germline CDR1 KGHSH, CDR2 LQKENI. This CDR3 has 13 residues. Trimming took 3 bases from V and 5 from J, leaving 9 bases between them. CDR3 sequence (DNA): TGTGCCAGCTCACCCCTTGGGAAAGATACGCAGTATTTT. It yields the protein CASSPLGKDTQYF.